These 21 T cell receptor beta chains share one sample of origin, sequenced in a study of memory CD4+ T cells and cytomegalovirus serostatus. The sort gate was single viable CD3+CD4+CD8-CD45RO+ cells for memory CD4+ T cells. Libraries were prepared by immunoSEQ multiplex PCR; TCRdb keeps only in-frame clonotypes and omits some of them. The sample lists approximately 40,000 clones; over 70% were seen once. Sample: memory CD4+ T cells from blood. Receptor source: an adult in good health and CMV-seronegative.

This chain connects TRBV28 to TRBJ2-1; 10 bases match TRBD1. V was pared by 1 base and J by 5 bases, with 2 bases of the junction left unmatched. This CDR3 spans 15 amino acids. Germline lookup yields CDR1 MDHEN and CDR2 SYDVKM. In DNA form, the CDR3 reads TGTGCCAGCAGTTTATACGGGACAGGGGACAATGAGCAGTTCTTC. Translating it yields CASSLYGTGDNEQFF.

The chain has TRBV19 and TRBJ1-2; D gene unclear. V lost 8 bases, J lost 4 bases, and 14 bases lay in between. The CDR3 is 13 residues long. Germline assignment: CDR1 LNHDA and CDR2 SQIVND (reference sequence). The CDR3 here is CASSRGLSYGYTF. For the CDR3, the DNA is TGTGCCAGTTCTCGGGGTTTATCCTATGGCTACACCTTC.

This rearrangement joins TRBV6-6 to TRBJ1-1, with D maybe TRBD1 (5 bases). The CDR3 totals 13 residues. V lost 4 bases to trimming and J lost 11 bases, with 17 bases between them. Germline V gene data show CDR1 as MNHNY and CDR2 as SVGAGI (reference sequence). CDR3 DNA: TGTGCCAGCAGTTCCCAATCAGGGATTGCGGCTTTCTTT. Translation: CASSSQSGIAAFF.

This rearrangement joins TRBV4-2 to TRBJ2-1, with 7 bases lining up with TRBD2. Trimming removed 3 bases from V and 0 bases from J; junction bases left unmatched: 14. This CDR3 has 19 residues. The germline gives CDR1 LGHNA, CDR2 YNFKEQ. The chain's CDR3 is CASSQGLPGLTTSYNEQFF. The DNA for the CDR3 is TGTGCCAGCAGCCAGGGGTTGCCGGGACTAACGACCTCCTACAATGAGCAGTTCTTC.

V and J are TRBV5-1 and TRBJ1-5; TRBD1 aligns across 11 bases. The germline gives CDR1 SGHRS, CDR2 YFSETQ. With V trimmed by 0 bases and J by 2 bases, 1 base remained unmatched. The CDR3 runs 16 residues. This chain's CDR3 is CASSLGGQGGNQPQHF. As DNA, the CDR3 is TGCGCCAGCAGCTTGGGGGGACAGGGGGGCAATCAGCCCCAGCATTTT.

The chain uses TRBV18 and TRBJ2-1; the D gene is possibly TRBD1 (5 bases). Germline CDR1 KGHSH, CDR2 LQKENI. The CDR3 consists of 15 residues. V lost 5 bases and J lost 0, with 11 bases in between. The CDR3 is CASSVKDISYNEQFF. DNA for the CDR3: TGTGCCAGCTCAGTGAAGGACATCTCCTACAATGAGCAGTTCTTC.

This chain connects TRBV7-8 to TRBJ2-1; a weak D match, TRBD1 (5 bases). Trimming removed 5 bases from V and 1 base from J, with 18 bases in between. The CDR3 runs to 17 residues. The germline CDR1 and CDR2 sequences are SGHVS and FQNEAQ. Here the CDR3 DNA reads TGTGCCAGCAGCCCCCCCCGCAGGGCGCTGTCCTACAATGAGCAGTTCTTC. This codes for CASSPPRRALSYNEQFF.

J is TRBJ1-5 and V is TRBV7-9, with D uncertain. There are 16 residues in the CDR3. Germline V gives CDR1 SEHNR, CDR2 FQNEAQ (reference sequence). V lost 7 bases and J lost 0, with 16 bases in between. The CDR3 sequence: CASNLQRPYSNQPQHF. The CDR3 DNA follows: TGTGCCAGCAATCTACAGAGACCCTATAGCAATCAGCCCCAGCATTTT.

V is TRBV11-3 and J is TRBJ2-1; the D gene could be TRBD1 or TRBD2 (6 bases each). V was trimmed by 3 bases and J by 2 bases, leaving 14 bases between them. CDR1 and CDR2 from the germline V gene are SGHNT and YENEEA. CDR3 length: 16 residues. CDR3 amino acids: CASSLQGGIAYNEQFF. CDR3 nucleotide sequence: TGTGCCAGCAGCTTGCAAGGGGGGATCGCCTACAATGAGCAGTTCTTC.

The V and J genes are TRBV30 and TRBJ2-3; TRBD1 matches 7 bases. CDR3 size: 13 residues. The ends lost 0 bases at V and 11 bases at J; junction bases unmatched: 8. Germline assignment: CDR1 GTSNPN and CDR2 SVGIG (reference sequence). In nucleotides, the CDR3 is TGTGCCTGGAGTGTAGATTTGACAGGGCGGCAGTATTTT. As protein: CAWSVDLTGRQYF.

The CDR3: CASSLEGWAGILSYEQYF. CDR3 sequence (DNA): TGTGCCAGCAGCTTAGAGGGTTGGGCAGGTATACTCTCCTACGAGCAGTACTTC. The chain has TRBV7-9 and TRBJ2-7, with D uncertain. The CDR3 contains 18 residues. Per germline, CDR1 SEHNR and CDR2 FQNEAQ (reference sequence). Between the trimmed V and J ends, which lost 1 base and 0 bases, there was a span of 19 bases.

The rearrangement joins TRBV19 to TRBJ1-1; D remains unclear. This CDR3 is built from 16 residues. V gave up 4 bases and J gave up 0 bases, with 15 bases separating them. Germline CDR1 is LNHDA and CDR2 is SQIVND (reference sequence). The CDR3 bases are TGTGCCAGTAGTACCCGCCCCCCACCCATGAACACTGAAGCTTTCTTT. Translated: CASSTRPPPMNTEAFF.

The V call is TRBV19, the J call TRBJ2-3; D perhaps matches TRBD2 (6 bases). Germline V lookup: CDR1 LNHDA, CDR2 SQIVND (reference sequence). The CDR3 is 14 residues long. The germline V and J ends were trimmed by 7 bases and 6 bases, with 17 bases remaining between them. CDR3 DNA sequence: TGTGCCAGTAAAGCCGGGGGAGCGTTGGATACGCAGTATTTT. It encodes CASKAGGALDTQYF.

This clone has only one observation. This sequence joins TRBV7-8 and TRBJ2-1; D remains ambiguous. Germline CDR1 and CDR2: SGHVS and FQNEAQ. The V end lost 5 bases, the J end lost 6 bases, and 17 bases lay between the germline ends. The CDR3 runs 15 residues. CDR3: CASSPGRIAGNEQFF. CDR3 bases: TGTGCCAGCAGCCCCGGACGGATTGCTGGCAATGAGCAGTTCTTC.

The chain combines TRBV18 with TRBJ2-1; D is perhaps TRBD2 (6 bases). The CDR3 length is 15 residues. V was trimmed by 4 bases and J by 0 bases, leaving 10 bases between them. In germline, CDR1 is KGHSH, CDR2 LQKENI. The chain's CDR3 is CASSRGESSYNEQFF. For the CDR3, the DNA is TGTGCCAGCTCACGCGGGGAAAGCTCCTACAATGAGCAGTTCTTC.

The CDR3 DNA follows: TGCGCCAGCAGTGATTTAATATCACCGGGACAGGGGGATTCCAGCAATCAGCCCCAGCATTTT. Translating gives CASSDLISPGQGDSSNQPQHF. J is TRBJ1-5 and V is TRBV10-1, with 11 bases matching TRBD1. The junction had 17 bases not matched to a gene; V was cut back by 3 bases and J by 1 base. The CDR3 length is 21 residues. Germline V gives CDR1 WNHNN, CDR2 SYGVQD (reference sequence).

CDR3 DNA: TGCGCCAGCAGTGATCTTGGGGGAAATCAGCCCCAGCATTTT. It specifies CASSDLGGNQPQHF. The rearrangement joins TRBV10-2 to TRBJ1-5; maybe TRBD1 (5 bases). The germline CDR1 and CDR2 sequences are WSHSY and SAAADI. V was trimmed by 3 bases and J by 4 bases, leaving 10 bases between them. There are 14 residues in the CDR3.

The rearrangement links TRBV29-1 to TRBJ1-4, with 9 bases fitting TRBD1. This CDR3 region has 14 residues. In germline, CDR1 is SQVTM, CDR2 ANQGSEA. With 5 bases clipped from V and 2 bases from J, the junction kept 3 bases outside the gene matches. DNA for the CDR3: TGCAGCGTTTCACAGGGGGCGACTAATGAAAAACTGTTTTTT. This sequence encodes CSVSQGATNEKLFF.

The chain recombines TRBV5-1 with TRBJ2-7; 9 bases are shared with TRBD1. The germline V gene has CDR1 SGHRS and CDR2 YFSETQ. Trimming cost V 2 bases and J 7 bases; bases outside gene matches: 10. CDR3 length: 15 amino acids. The CDR3 coding sequence is TGCGCCAGCAGCTTATCTGCCGGGACAGGGTATGAGCAGTACTTC. This sequence encodes CASSLSAGTGYEQYF.

The rearrangement uses TRBV5-1 and TRBJ2-1; D unclear. CDR1 is SGHRS, CDR2 YFSETQ, per germline. The CDR3 contains 16 residues. V was shortened by 0 bases and J by 0 bases, with 10 bases between the two germline ends. The CDR3 DNA reads TGCGCCAGCAGCTTGGGTGGAACCAGCTCCTACAATGAGCAGTTCTTC. This translates into CASSLGGTSSYNEQFF.

This chain links TRBV4-2 with TRBJ2-7; D might be TRBD1 (6 bases). Trimming removed 0 bases from V and 3 bases from J, with 15 bases in between. Germline V gene lookup returns CDR1 LGHNA and CDR2 YNFKEQ. This CDR3 contains 16 residues. This chain's CDR3 is CASSQDRQGLYYEQYF. CDR3 DNA: TGTGCCAGCAGCCAAGATCGGCAGGGGCTGTACTACGAGCAGTACTTC.